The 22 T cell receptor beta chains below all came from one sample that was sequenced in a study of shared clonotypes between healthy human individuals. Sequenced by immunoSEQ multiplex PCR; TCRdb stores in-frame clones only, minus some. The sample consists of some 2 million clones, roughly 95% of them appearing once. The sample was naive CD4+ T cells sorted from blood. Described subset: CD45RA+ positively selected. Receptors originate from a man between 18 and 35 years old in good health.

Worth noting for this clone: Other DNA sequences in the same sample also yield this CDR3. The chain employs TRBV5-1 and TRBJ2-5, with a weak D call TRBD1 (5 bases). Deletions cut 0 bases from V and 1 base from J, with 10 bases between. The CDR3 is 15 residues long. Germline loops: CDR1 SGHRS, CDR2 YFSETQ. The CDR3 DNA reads TGCGCCAGCAGCTTGGGACCGACAGTCCAAGAGACCCAGTACTTC. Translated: CASSLGPTVQETQYF.

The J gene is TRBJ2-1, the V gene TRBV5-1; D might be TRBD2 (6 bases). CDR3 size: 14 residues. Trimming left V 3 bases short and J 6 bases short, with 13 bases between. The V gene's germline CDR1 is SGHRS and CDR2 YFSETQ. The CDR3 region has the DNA TGCGCCAGCAGCTCGGGACTCCAATCCAATGAGCAGTTCTTC. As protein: CASSSGLQSNEQFF.

The CDR3 protein is CASSLAHPPYEQYF. The CDR3 DNA follows: TGCGCCAGCAGCTTGGCCCACCCCCCTTACGAGCAGTACTTC. The V call is TRBV5-1, the J call TRBJ2-7; D remains unclear. The germline V and J ends were trimmed by 0 bases and 4 bases, with 11 bases remaining between them. Germline-derived CDR1 and CDR2 are SGHRS and YFSETQ. The CDR3 loop spans 14 amino acids.

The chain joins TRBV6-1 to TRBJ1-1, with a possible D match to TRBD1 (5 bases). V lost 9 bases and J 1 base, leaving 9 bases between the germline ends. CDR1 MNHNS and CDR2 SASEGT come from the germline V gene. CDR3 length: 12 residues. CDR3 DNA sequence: TGTGCCAGTGGGGGGGGGAACACTGAAGCTTTCTTT. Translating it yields CASGGGNTEAFF.

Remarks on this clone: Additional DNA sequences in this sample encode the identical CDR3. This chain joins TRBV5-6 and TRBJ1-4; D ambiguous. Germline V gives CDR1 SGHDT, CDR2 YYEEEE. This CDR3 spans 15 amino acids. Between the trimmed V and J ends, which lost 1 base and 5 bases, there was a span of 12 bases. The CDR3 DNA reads TGTGCCAGCAGCTTGTCAAGGACGGGGAATGAAAAACTGTTTTTT. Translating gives CASSLSRTGNEKLFF.

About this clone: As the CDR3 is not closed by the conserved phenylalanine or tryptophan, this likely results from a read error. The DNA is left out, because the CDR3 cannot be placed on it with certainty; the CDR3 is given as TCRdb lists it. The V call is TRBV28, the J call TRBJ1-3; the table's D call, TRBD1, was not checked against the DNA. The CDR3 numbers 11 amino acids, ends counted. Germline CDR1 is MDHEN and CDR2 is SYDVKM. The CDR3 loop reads CASSFGGQSHL.

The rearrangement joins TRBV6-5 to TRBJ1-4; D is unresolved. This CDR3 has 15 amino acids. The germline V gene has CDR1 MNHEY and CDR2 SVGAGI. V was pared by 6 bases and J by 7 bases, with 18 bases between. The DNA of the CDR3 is TGTGCCAGCAGCCGTAAACGAGGGATTGGTGAAAAACTGTTTTTT. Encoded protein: CASSRKRGIGEKLFF.

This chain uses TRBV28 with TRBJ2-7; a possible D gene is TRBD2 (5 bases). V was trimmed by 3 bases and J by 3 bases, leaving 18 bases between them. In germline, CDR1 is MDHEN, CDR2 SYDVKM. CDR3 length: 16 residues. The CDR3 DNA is TGTGCCAGCAGTTTTACTTATAGGGAGAGAAACTACGAGCAGTACTTC. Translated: CASSFTYRERNYEQYF.

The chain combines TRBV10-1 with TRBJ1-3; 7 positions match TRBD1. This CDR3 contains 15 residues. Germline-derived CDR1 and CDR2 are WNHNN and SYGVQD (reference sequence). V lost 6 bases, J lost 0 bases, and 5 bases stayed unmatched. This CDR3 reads CASREGTASGNTIYF. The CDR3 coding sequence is TGCGCCAGCAGAGAAGGGACAGCCTCTGGAAACACCATATATTTT.

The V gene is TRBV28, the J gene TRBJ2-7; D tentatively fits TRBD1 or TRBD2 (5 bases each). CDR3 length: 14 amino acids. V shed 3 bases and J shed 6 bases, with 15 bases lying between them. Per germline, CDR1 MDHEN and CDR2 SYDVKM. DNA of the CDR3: TGTGCCAGCAGTTTGGGACCCCTAAGTGCCGAGCAGTACTTC. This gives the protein CASSLGPLSAEQYF.

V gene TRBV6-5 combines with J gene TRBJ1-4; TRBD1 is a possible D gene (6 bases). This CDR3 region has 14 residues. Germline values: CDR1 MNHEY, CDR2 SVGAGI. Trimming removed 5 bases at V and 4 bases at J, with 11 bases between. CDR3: CASSAGARNEKLFF. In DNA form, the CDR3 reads TGTGCCAGCAGTGCAGGGGCCCGTAATGAAAAACTGTTTTTT.

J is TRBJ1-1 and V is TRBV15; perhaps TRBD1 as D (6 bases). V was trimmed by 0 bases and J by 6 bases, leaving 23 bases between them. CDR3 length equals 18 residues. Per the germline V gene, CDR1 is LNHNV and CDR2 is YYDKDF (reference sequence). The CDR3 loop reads CATSRDRGHRSRGAEAFF. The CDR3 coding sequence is TGTGCCACCAGCAGAGACAGGGGACACCGGTCTAGGGGGGCTGAAGCTTTCTTT.

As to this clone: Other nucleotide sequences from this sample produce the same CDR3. The CDR3 protein is CASSRDRTYEQYF. CDR3 sequence (DNA): TGTGCCAGCAGCCGGGACAGAACCTACGAGCAGTACTTC. V is TRBV2 and J is TRBJ2-7; 7 bases agree with TRBD1. Unmatched junction bases numbered 4, after V lost 6 bases and J lost 2 bases. The CDR3 runs to 13 residues. Per germline, CDR1 SNHLY and CDR2 FYNNEI.

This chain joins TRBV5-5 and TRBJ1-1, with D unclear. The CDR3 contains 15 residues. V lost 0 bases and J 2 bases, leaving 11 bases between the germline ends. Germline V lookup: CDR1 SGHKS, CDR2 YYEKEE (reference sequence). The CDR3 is CASSLARQSNTEAFF. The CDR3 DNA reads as TGTGCCAGCAGCTTGGCCCGGCAGTCTAACACTGAAGCTTTCTTT.

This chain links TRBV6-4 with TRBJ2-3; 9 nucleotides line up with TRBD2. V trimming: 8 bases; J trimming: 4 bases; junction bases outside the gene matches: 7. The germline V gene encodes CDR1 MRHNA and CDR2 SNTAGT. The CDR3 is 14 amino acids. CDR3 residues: CASGLAGPSDTQYF. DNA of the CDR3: TGTGCCAGCGGGCTAGCGGGGCCATCAGATACGCAGTATTTT.

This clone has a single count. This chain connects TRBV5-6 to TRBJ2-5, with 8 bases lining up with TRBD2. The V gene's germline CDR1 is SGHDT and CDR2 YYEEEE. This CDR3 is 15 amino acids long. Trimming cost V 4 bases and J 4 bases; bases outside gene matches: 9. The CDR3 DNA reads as TGTGCCAGCAGCGGCCCGGGACTAGTGACAGAGACCCAGTACTTC. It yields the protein CASSGPGLVTETQYF. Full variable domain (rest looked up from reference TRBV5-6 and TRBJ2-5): DAGVTQSPTHLIKTRGQQVTLRCSPKSGHDTVSWYQQALGQGPQFIFQYYEEEERQRGNFPDRFSGHQFPNYSSELNVNALLLGDSALYLCASSGPGLVTETQYFGPGTRLLVL.

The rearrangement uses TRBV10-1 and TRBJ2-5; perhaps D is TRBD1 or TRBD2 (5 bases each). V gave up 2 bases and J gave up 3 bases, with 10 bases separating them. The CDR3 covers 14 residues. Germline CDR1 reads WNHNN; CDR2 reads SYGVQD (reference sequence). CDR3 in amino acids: CASSEEGREETQYF. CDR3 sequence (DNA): TGCGCCAGCAGTGAGGAGGGGAGAGAAGAGACCCAGTACTTC.

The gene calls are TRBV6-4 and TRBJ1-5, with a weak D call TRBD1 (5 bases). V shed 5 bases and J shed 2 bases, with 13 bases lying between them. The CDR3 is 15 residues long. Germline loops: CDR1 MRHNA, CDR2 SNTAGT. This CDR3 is CASSNHRDRNQPQHF. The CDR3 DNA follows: TGTGCCAGCAGTAACCACCGGGACCGCAATCAGCCCCAGCATTTT.

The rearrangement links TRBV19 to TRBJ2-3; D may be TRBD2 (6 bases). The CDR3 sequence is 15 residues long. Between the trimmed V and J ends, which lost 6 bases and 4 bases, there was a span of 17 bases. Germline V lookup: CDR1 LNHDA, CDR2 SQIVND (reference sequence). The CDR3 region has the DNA TGTGCCAGTAGCCTCCTAGGAGGGAGAGCAGATACGCAGTATTTT. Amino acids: CASSLLGGRADTQYF.

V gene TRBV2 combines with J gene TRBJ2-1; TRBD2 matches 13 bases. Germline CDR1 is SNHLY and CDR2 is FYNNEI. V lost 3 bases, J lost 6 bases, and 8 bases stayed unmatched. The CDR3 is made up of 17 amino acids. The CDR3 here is CASSDYPLAGGRNEQFF. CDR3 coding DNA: TGTGCCAGCAGTGACTACCCACTAGCGGGGGGGCGCAATGAGCAGTTCTTC. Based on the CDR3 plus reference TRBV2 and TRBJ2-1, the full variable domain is EPEVTQTPSHQVTQMGQEVILRCVPISNHLYFYWYRQILGQKVEFLVSFYNNEISEKSEIFDDQFSVERPDGSNFTLKIRSTKLEDSAMYFCASSDYPLAGGRNEQFFGPGTRLTVL.

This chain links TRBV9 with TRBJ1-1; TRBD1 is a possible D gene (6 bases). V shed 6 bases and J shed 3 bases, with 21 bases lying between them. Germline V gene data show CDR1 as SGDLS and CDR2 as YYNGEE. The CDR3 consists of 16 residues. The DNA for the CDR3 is TGTGCCAGCACTCCGGCGGGGGGCGCTTCGGACACTGAAGCTTTCTTT. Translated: CASTPAGGASDTEAFF.

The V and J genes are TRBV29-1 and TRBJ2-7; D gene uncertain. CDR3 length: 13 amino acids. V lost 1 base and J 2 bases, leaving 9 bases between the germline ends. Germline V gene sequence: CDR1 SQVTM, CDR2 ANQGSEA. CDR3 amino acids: CSVEGSRTYEQYF. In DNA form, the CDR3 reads TGCAGCGTTGAAGGTTCCCGAACCTACGAGCAGTACTTC.